The 11 T cell receptor beta chains below were found in one sample sequenced in a study of blood T cell repertoires in COVID-19. The repertoire was sequenced with immunoSEQ multiplex PCR; TCRdb's copy has only in-frame clones and lacks some. Found here are a few hundred thousand clones, approximately 90% of them singletons; the top ten hold less than 1.5%. The specimen sequenced was PBMCs or T cells enriched from blood (not recorded which). Every receptor here comes from a young woman who had recovered from COVID-19.

This chain links TRBV28 with TRBJ2-3; TRBD2 might be the D (6 bases). V was shortened by 4 bases and J by 0 bases, with 23 bases between the two germline ends. Germline loops: CDR1 MDHEN, CDR2 SYDVKM. The CDR3 covers 19 residues. The CDR3, as DNA: TGTGCCAGCAGTTCTCCCCGATTAACGACTAGTTGGAGCACAGATACGCAGTATTTT. Translated, it gives CASSSPRLTTSWSTDTQYF.

A remark on this clone: Other DNA sequences from this sample encode an identical CDR3 as well. The chain recombines TRBV4-3 with TRBJ1-2, with D possibly matching TRBD1 (6 bases). The CDR3 runs to 15 residues. The germline CDR1 and CDR2 sequences are LGHNA and YSLEER. V dropped 0 bases and J dropped 2 bases, with 10 bases sitting between them. The chain's CDR3 is CASSQDAGGNYGYTF. CDR3 in DNA: TGCGCCAGCAGCCAAGACGCGGGGGGCAACTATGGCTACACCTTC.

The CDR3 region has the DNA TGTGCCTGGAGGAAGGAGCGGGGGGCGAGGACCGGGGAGCTGTTTTTT. Translating it yields CAWRKERGARTGELFF. The rearrangement joins TRBV30 to TRBJ2-2; 9 bases line up with TRBD2. CDR3 length: 16 residues. The V and J ends lost 3 bases and 5 bases, in that order; junction bases with no gene match: 10. From germline, CDR1 is GTSNPN and CDR2 SVGIG (reference sequence).

The rearrangement uses TRBV2 and TRBJ1-2, with D perhaps matching TRBD1 (5 bases). Germline loops: CDR1 SNHLY, CDR2 FYNNEI. Deletions cut 4 bases from V and 1 base from J, with 10 bases between. This CDR3 spans 14 amino acids. CDR3 nucleotide sequence: TGTGCCAGCAGTGTTCGGGGGTTTAACTATGGCTACACCTTC. Translated: CASSVRGFNYGYTF. The full variable domain, its missing parts supplied by reference TRBV2 and TRBJ1-2, is EPEVTQTPSHQVTQMGQEVILRCVPISNHLYFYWYRQILGQKVEFLVSFYNNEISEKSEIFDDQFSVERPDGSNFTLKIRSTKLEDSAMYFCASSVRGFNYGYTFGSGTRLTVV.

This clone has just one count. V gene TRBV30 combines with J gene TRBJ1-1, with a possible D match to TRBD1 (6 bases). CDR1 and CDR2 (germline): GTSNPN, SVGIG (reference sequence). The CDR3 extends over 13 amino acids. The ends were cut back, 5 bases at V and 3 bases at J, with 13 bases in the middle. The CDR3 nucleotides read TGTGCCTGGCAAAAGGGACAAGACACTGAAGCTTTCTTT. Translating it yields CAWQKGQDTEAFF.

The chain joins TRBV7-9 to TRBJ2-1, with 7 bases that match TRBD2. V was clipped by 6 bases and J by 10 bases; unmatched bases: 21. This CDR3 contains 17 residues. Germline loops: CDR1 SEHNR, CDR2 FQNEAQ (reference sequence). CDR3 sequence: CASRGELASGPLGEQFF. DNA for the CDR3: TGTGCCAGCAGGGGAGAACTAGCGTCGGGCCCTCTTGGCGAGCAGTTCTTC. The full variable domain, its missing parts supplied by reference TRBV7-9 and TRBJ2-1, is DTGVSQNPRHKITKRGQNVTFRCDPISEHNRLYWYRQTLGQGPEFLTYFQNEAQLEKSRLLSDRFSAERPKGSFSTLEIQRTEQGDSAMYLCASRGELASGPLGEQFFGPGTRLTVL.

Here the CDR3 DNA reads TGTGCCACCAGCAGAGCACAGGGCGGCGGCTACACCTTC. It yields the protein CATSRAQGGGYTF. The V gene is TRBV15, the J gene TRBJ1-2; weak D call: TRBD1 (6 bases). Germline assignment: CDR1 LNHNV and CDR2 YYDKDF (reference sequence). The CDR3 totals 13 residues. V was shortened by 1 base and J by 8 bases, with 11 bases between the two germline ends.

The chain employs TRBV4-3 and TRBJ2-2; a weak D match, TRBD1 (6 bases). The CDR3 runs to 16 residues. Germline-derived CDR1 and CDR2 are LGHNA and YSLEER. V was pared by 0 bases and J by 5 bases, with 13 bases between. CDR3 DNA sequence: TGCGCCAGCAGCCAAGATAAGACAGGTTGGACCGGGGAGCTGTTTTTT. Amino acid sequence: CASSQDKTGWTGELFF.

The rearrangement links TRBV11-3 to TRBJ2-1, with D uncertain. Trimming removed 5 bases at V and 5 bases at J, with 13 bases between. This CDR3 has 14 amino acids. Germline-derived CDR1 and CDR2 are SGHNT and YENEEA. The CDR3 loop is CASSPRRRDNEQFF. CDR3 sequence (DNA): TGTGCCAGCAGCCCCCGGAGACGGGACAATGAGCAGTTCTTC.

This rearrangement joins TRBV4-3 to TRBJ2-7, with D uncertain. Germline V gene lookup returns CDR1 LGHNA and CDR2 YSLEER. Deletions cut 0 bases from V and 2 bases from J, with 11 bases between. The CDR3 totals 15 residues. The DNA of the CDR3 is TGCGCCAGCAGCCAAGATCCCGACGGAGCCTACGAGCAGTACTTC. Amino acids: CASSQDPDGAYEQYF.

The CDR3 DNA reads TGTGCCAGCAGTCCCACTCAGGCCGGGGAGCTGTTTTTT. It yields the protein CASSPTQAGELFF. This chain links TRBV6-5 with TRBJ2-2; D is uncertain. Germline CDR1 and CDR2: MNHEY and SVGAGI. V was cut by 5 bases and J by 6 bases, with 10 bases left in between. The CDR3 loop spans 13 amino acids.